A selection of T cell receptor beta chains follows, all from one sample in a study of blood T cell repertoires in COVID-19. Sequenced by immunoSEQ multiplex PCR; TCRdb stores in-frame clones only, minus some. The sample carries under 150,000 clones, around 80% recorded once. Sequencing was carried out using peripheral blood. The receptor source for this set is a woman aged 80 or older in a cohort sampled during active or convalescent COVID-19. Each CDR3 is given with its conserved first and last residue. D genes are given only for firm matches. A row's size may be missing; if present it is once, few, many or a size class.

clone_size j_call d_call v_call cdr3_nt cdr3_aa
- TRBJ1-1 - TRBV7-2 TGTGCCAGCAGCTTAGGTCCCACAGGGTGGAGCACTGAAGCTTTCTTT CASSLGPTGWSTEAFF
few TRBJ1-4 - TRBV7-9 TGTGCCGGGCAGGACAGAAGTGAAAAACTGTTTTTT CAGQDRSEKLFF
- TRBJ1-1 - TRBV7-2 TGTGCCAGCAGCTCGGGAAGGGTGAACACTGAAGCTTTCTTT CASSSGRVNTEAFF
- TRBJ2-1 TRBD2 TRBV6-4 TGTGCCAGCAGCCCTAGCGGGGGGGCGGTCAATGAGCAGTTCTTC CASSPSGGAVNEQFF
- TRBJ1-3 - TRBV5-1 TGCGCCAGCAGCCCAAGCTCGGGAAACACCATATATTTT CASSPSSGNTIYF
once TRBJ1-2 - TRBV5-6 TGTGCCAGCAGCTTAATACCGGACAGTTACCTTAACTATGGCTACACCTTC CASSLIPDSYLNYGYTF
- TRBJ1-2 - TRBV28 TGTGCCAGCAAAGGGGGGAGGGCGAGGAATGGCTACACCTTC CASKGGRARNGYTF
- TRBJ1-5 - TRBV7-9 TGTGCCAGCAGCTTAGGGGGGAGGGATCAGCCCCAGCATTTT CASSLGGRDQPQHF
- TRBJ2-1 TRBD2 TRBV19 TGTGCCAGTAGAAAGGGCGGGGGGGCCAGAGATGAGCAGTTCTTC CASRKGGGARDEQFF
- TRBJ1-4 TRBD1 TRBV5-6 TGTGCCAGCAGCTTGTTCGAGACAGGGGTTGGAAAACTGTTTTTT CASSLFETGVGKLFF
- TRBJ2-1 TRBD2 TRBV13 TGTGCCAGCAGCCCGCGTAGCGGGGGGGCTGAGCAGTTCTTC CASSPRSGGAEQFF
few TRBJ1-1 - TRBV4-1 TGCGCCAGCAGGAGGGACACTGAAGCTTTCTTT CASRRDTEAFF
- TRBJ2-1 TRBD1 TRBV14 TGTGCCAGCAGCCTATACGTCGGGACAGCATACAATGAGCAGTTCTTC CASSLYVGTAYNEQFF
- TRBJ2-5 TRBD1 TRBV4-2 TGTGCCAGCAGCCAAGAGGGGACAGGGAGGAGGAGAGAGACCCAGTACTTC CASSQEGTGRRRETQYF
- TRBJ2-2 - TRBV4-1 TGCGCCAGCAGCCAAGCCAGGAACACCGGGGAGCTGTTTTTT CASSQARNTGELFF
few TRBJ2-7 - TRBV6-6 TGTGCCAGCAGTTACAGAGGCGACAGGCCCTACGAGCAGTACTTC CASSYRGDRPYEQYF
- TRBJ2-2 TRBD1 TRBV24-1 TGTGCCACCAGTGCCGGACAGGCGAACACCGGGGAGCTGTTTTTT CATSAGQANTGELFF
few TRBJ1-2 - TRBV9 TGTGCCAGCAGCGTAAGCGGCTATGGCTACACCTTC CASSVSGYGYTF
- TRBJ2-3 - TRBV28 TGTGCCAGCAGGGGCAGACGGAAACTGACAGATACGCAGTATTTT CASRGRRKLTDTQYF
- TRBJ1-1 - TRBV7-3 TGTGCCAGCAGCCTGGGACTGGGAGACGCGCCTTTCTTT CASSLGLGDAPFF
- TRBJ2-1 TRBD2 TRBV5-6 TGTGCCAGCAGCAGTCTAGCGGGGAGATACAATGAGCAGTTCTTC CASSSLAGRYNEQFF
- TRBJ1-2 - TRBV28 TGTGCCAGCAGTTTAAGCGGCAGAGTCGCTGGCTACACCTTC CASSLSGRVAGYTF
once TRBJ1-1 TRBD1 TRBV28 TGTGCCAGCAGAGGACAGGGGTTGAACACTGAAGCTTTCTTT CASRGQGLNTEAFF
- TRBJ2-1 - TRBV11-2 TGTGCCAGCAGCCCAGCGCGGGTAGGGCAGTTCTTC CASSPARVGQFF
- TRBJ1-2 - TRBV5-1 TGCGCCAGCAGCTCCGGGTCCCAGAGGATCCATGGCTACACCTTC CASSSGSQRIHGYTF
- TRBJ2-6 TRBD2 TRBV9 TGTGCCAGCAGCGTAAGCGGGGGCCGAAGCTCTGGGGCCAACGTCCTGACTTTC CASSVSGGRSSGANVLTF
- TRBJ1-3 - TRBV5-5 TGTGCCAGCAGCTTGGGGGGCAGTGACGGAAACACCATATATTTT CASSLGGSDGNTIYF
- TRBJ2-3 - TRBV18 TGTGCCAGCTCACCAGTTCTAGCAGGCACAGATACGCAGTATTTT CASSPVLAGTDTQYF
- TRBJ1-2 TRBD1 TRBV7-9 TGTGCCAGCAGCTTAGGGACAGGGGAAGGCTACACCTTC CASSLGTGEGYTF
- TRBJ1-2 - TRBV13 TGTGCCAGCAGGGGACGACAGGCTACGAACGTCTATGGCTACACCTTC CASRGRQATNVYGYTF
- TRBJ1-2 - TRBV6-5 TGTGCCAGCAGAATAACAGGGTTGCAGGGCTACACCTTC CASRITGLQGYTF
- TRBJ1-5 - TRBV5-1 TGCGCCAGCAGCTCAGGGGAATATAGCAATCAGCCCCAGCATTTT CASSSGEYSNQPQHF
- TRBJ1-1 TRBD1 TRBV7-9 TGTGCCAGCAGCCCCCGGGACAGGGTTGGTCGGAACACTGAAGCTTTCTTT CASSPRDRVGRNTEAFF
few TRBJ2-2 - TRBV19 TGTGCCAGTAGTAACCAGGGGCCCGGGGAGCTGTTTTTT CASSNQGPGELFF
- TRBJ2-5 - TRBV28 TGTGCCAGCCAACCCGGGGGTTCCGGAGAGACCCAGTACTTC CASQPGGSGETQYF
few TRBJ1-5 - TRBV27 TGTGCCAGCAGTTTATCACCGACGACGGGGGGAGGACAGCCCCAGCATTTT CASSLSPTTGGGQPQHF
once TRBJ1-6 TRBD1 TRBV7-9 TGTGCCAGCAGCTTCCGTACAGGGGCCGATTCACCCCTCCACTTT CASSFRTGADSPLHF
few TRBJ1-3 - TRBV3-1/TRBV3-2 TGTGCCAGCAGCCAAGTCACCCCAGGCCCTGGAAACACCATATATTTT CASSQVTPGPGNTIYF
- TRBJ2-3 - TRBV7-2 TGTGCCAGCAGCTTAGAAGGTGGGGGGGCGACAGATACGCAGTATTTT CASSLEGGGATDTQYF
- TRBJ1-2 - TRBV7-9 TGTGCCAGCAGCTTACCCAGGGTTAGATATGGCTACACCTTC CASSLPRVRYGYTF
- TRBJ2-5 - TRBV7-3 TGTGCCAGCAGCCATCAGAAATGGGAGACCCAGTACTTC CASSHQKWETQYF
- TRBJ1-4 - TRBV7-6 TGTGCCAGCAGCTCCCTGGACAGCCTCAATGAAAAACTGTTTTTT CASSSLDSLNEKLFF
- TRBJ1-2 TRBD1 TRBV5-4 TGTGCCAGCAGCCGGCACAGGGGCCGCCCGGATATCGGCTATGGCTACACCTTC CASSRHRGRPDIGYGYTF
many TRBJ1-2 - TRBV4-1 TGCGCCAGCAGCCAAGAACAGGGTTCCGGCGGCTACACCTTC CASSQEQGSGGYTF
once TRBJ2-2 - TRBV27 TGTGCCAGCAGATTATATGGGGGCGACACCGGGGAGCTGTTTTTT CASRLYGGDTGELFF
- TRBJ1-1 - TRBV7-2 TGTGCCAGCAAAAAAAACGGGGAGGACACTGAAGCTTTCTTT CASKKNGEDTEAFF
- TRBJ2-1 - TRBV12-3/TRBV12-4 TGTGCCAGCAGCTTGCACAGTACCAATGAGCAGTTCTTC CASSLHSTNEQFF
- TRBJ2-1 TRBD2 TRBV7-3 TGTGCCAGCAGCTTAAATGGCCTAGCGGTCAATGAGCAGTTCTTC CASSLNGLAVNEQFF
few TRBJ2-1 TRBD2 TRBV5-1 TGCGCCAGCAGCTTGAGGCCTAGCGGGGTCTACAATGAGCAGTTCTTC CASSLRPSGVYNEQFF
- TRBJ1-4 TRBD1 TRBV25-1 TGTGCCAGCAGTGACCCCGGGACAGCGATCGAAAAACTGTTTTTT CASSDPGTAIEKLFF
- TRBJ2-4 - TRBV5-1 TGCGCCAGCAGCCAGGACCAGAGGGACATTCAGTACTTC CASSQDQRDIQYF